Shown below are 31 T cell receptor beta chains from a single sample sequenced in a study of blood T cell repertoires in COVID-19. Sequenced by immunoSEQ multiplex PCR; TCRdb stores in-frame clones only, minus some. This sample yields about 100,000 clones, of which around four fifths are seen a single time; about 27% belongs to the top ten. Sequencing was done on a sample of peripheral blood. The receptors shown here come from a man aged 55 to 69 with acute or convalescent COVID-19.

The gene calls are TRBV28 and TRBJ1-5; 10 nucleotides align to TRBD1. With V trimmed by 3 bases and J by 15 bases, 5 bases remained unmatched. Germline CDR1 MDHEN, CDR2 SYDVKM. The CDR3 extends over 12 amino acids. The CDR3 sequence: CASSLGQGMWHF. The CDR3 region has the DNA TGTGCCAGCAGTTTGGGACAGGGGATGTGGCATTTT.

The chain carries TRBV9 and TRBJ1-3; D uncertain. CDR3 length equals 14 residues. Per germline, CDR1 SGDLS and CDR2 YYNGEE. V lost 4 bases and J 4 bases, leaving 12 bases between the germline ends. The CDR3 protein is CASSLGRTGNTIYF. The CDR3 coding sequence is TGTGCCAGCAGCTTGGGCAGAACGGGAAACACCATATATTTT.

The chain links TRBV2 to TRBJ1-2; the D is unclear. V was trimmed by 0 bases and J by 7 bases, leaving 15 bases between them. Germline lookup yields CDR1 SNHLY and CDR2 FYNNEI. The CDR3 has 15 residues. CDR3 nucleotide sequence: TGTGCCAGCAGTGAAGCTCCCTGGGAGTCGTCTGGCTACACCTTC. It codes for CASSEAPWESSGYTF.

The V gene is TRBV6-6, the J gene TRBJ2-1, with 12 positions matching TRBD1. Germline V gene sequence: CDR1 MNHNY, CDR2 SVGAGI (reference sequence). The CDR3 is 14 amino acids. Trimming cost V 6 bases and J 9 bases; bases outside gene matches: 6. In nucleotides, the CDR3 is TGTGCCAGCAGCCGGGACAGGGGGCTAGGTGAGCAGTTCTTC. Amino acids: CASSRDRGLGEQFF.

The table lists this clone with a few counts. This chain uses TRBV5-1 with TRBJ1-2; TRBD1 aligns across 9 bases. V was clipped by 2 bases and J by 3 bases; unmatched bases: 5. The CDR3 consists of 15 residues. CDR1 is SGHRS, CDR2 YFSETQ, per germline. CDR3 amino acids: CASSLGTGSYYGYTF. CDR3 sequence (DNA): TGCGCCAGCAGCTTAGGGACAGGGAGTTACTATGGCTACACCTTC.

The V call is TRBV14, the J call TRBJ2-2, with D possibly TRBD2 on 6 matching bases. The CDR3 is made up of 19 amino acids. Germline V gene sequence: CDR1 SGHDN, CDR2 FVKESK. Trimming shortened V by 1 base and J by 3 bases, and 21 bases separated the two germline ends. For the CDR3, the DNA is TGTGCCAGCAGCCAAGTGCTTCTCTCTCGTAGCGGTTACACCGGGGAGCTGTTTTTT. Encoded protein: CASSQVLLSRSGYTGELFF.

This clone came up once. The V and J genes are TRBV2 and TRBJ2-5; 12 nucleotides agree with TRBD2. The CDR3 sequence is 14 residues long. V lost 7 bases, J lost 3 bases, and 3 bases stayed unmatched. The V gene's germline CDR1 is SNHLY and CDR2 FYNNEI. CDR3 in amino acids: CASKRLAGEETQYF. The CDR3, as DNA: TGTGCCAGCAAAAGACTAGCGGGAGAAGAGACCCAGTACTTC.

The chain employs TRBV28 and TRBJ2-7; 7 nucleotides align to TRBD1. Germline trimming cut 7 bases from V and 6 bases from J; bases unmatched to any gene: 6. This CDR3 is built from 12 residues. Germline V gives CDR1 MDHEN, CDR2 SYDVKM. CDR3 protein: CASTQYRGEQYF. CDR3 nucleotide sequence: TGTGCCAGCACTCAATACAGGGGCGAGCAGTACTTC.

The chain combines TRBV5-5 with TRBJ2-7; TRBD2 might be the D (6 bases). The germline V gene encodes CDR1 SGHKS and CDR2 YYEKEE (reference sequence). Trimming pared 4 bases from V and 0 bases from J, leaving 14 bases between. The CDR3 is 15 amino acids. This CDR3 is CASSRQAGSSYEQYV. CDR3 nucleotides: TGTGCCAGCAGCCGTCAGGCGGGGAGCTCCTACGAGCAGTACGTC.

CDR3 residues: CASSQVPIIAGRNGELFF. The DNA for the CDR3 is TGCGCCAGCAGCCAAGTCCCCATAATAGCGGGAAGAAACGGGGAGCTGTTTTTT. This chain uses TRBV4-1 with TRBJ2-2; 8 bases match TRBD2. This CDR3 is 18 amino acids long. The trim removed 1 base at V and 7 bases at J, leaving 14 bases unmatched. Germline CDR1 and CDR2: MGHRA and YSYEKL.

This clone was found a few times. The CDR3 here is CAWRPTGENTIYF. DNA of the CDR3: TGTGCCTGGAGACCGACAGGGGAAAACACCATATATTTT. This chain links TRBV30 with TRBJ1-3, with 8 bases matching TRBD1. Germline CDR1 and CDR2: GTSNPN and SVGIG (reference sequence). This CDR3 region has 13 residues. V shed 3 bases, J shed 6 bases, and the junction held 4 bases outside the gene matches.

The chain couples TRBV30 to TRBJ1-2; D perhaps matches TRBD1 (5 bases). This CDR3 region has 14 residues. The V and J ends lost 0 bases and 7 bases respectively, with 15 bases between them. Germline V CDR1 and CDR2: GTSNPN, SVGIG (reference sequence). The CDR3 region has the DNA TGTGCCTGGAGTGTATGGGGGGGAATAGCTGGCTACACCTTC. Translated, it gives CAWSVWGGIAGYTF.

In its sample, this clone was seen once. V gene TRBV15 combines with J gene TRBJ2-3, with TRBD2 matching 7 bases. The V segment lost 3 bases and the J segment 2 bases; nucleotides outside the gene matches: 5. The CDR3 runs to 15 residues. Per germline, CDR1 LNHNV and CDR2 YYDKDF (reference sequence). Written as DNA, the CDR3 is TGTGCCACCAGCAGTCTAGCGGTATCCACAGATACGCAGTATTTT. Its protein product is CATSSLAVSTDTQYF.

The chain is built from TRBV28 and TRBJ1-2, with no clear D. This CDR3 region has 11 residues. V was clipped by 6 bases and J by 2 bases, with 4 bases between them. The V gene's germline CDR1 is MDHEN and CDR2 SYDVKM. CDR3 sequence reads: CASRLNYGYTF. CDR3 DNA sequence: TGTGCCAGCAGGCTAAACTATGGCTACACCTTC.

This chain links TRBV21-1 with TRBJ2-7; the D call TRBD1 from the table was never checked on the DNA. TRBV21-1 is an annotated pseudogene. This CDR3 is built from 13 residues. The CDR3 is CASSKPNTYEQYV. CDR3 DNA: TGTGCCAGCAGCAAACCCAACACCTACGAGCAGTACGTC.

This clone is a singleton in its sample. This chain uses TRBV6-5 with TRBJ2-7; 9 bases align to TRBD1. Trimming took 6 bases from V and 2 from J; bases not matched to a gene: 2. There are 13 residues in the CDR3. The germline V gene encodes CDR1 MNHEY and CDR2 SVGAGI. Here the CDR3 DNA reads TGTGCCAGCAGCGGACAGGGGACCTACGAGCAGTACTTC. Translation: CASSGQGTYEQYF.

V is TRBV5-1 and J is TRBJ1-4; D is uncertain. The CDR3 consists of 14 residues. V lost 0 bases and J 7 bases, leaving 10 bases between the germline ends. Germline V gives CDR1 SGHRS, CDR2 YFSETQ. CDR3 nucleotide sequence: TGCGCCAGCAGCTTGGAGGCAGGTACTGAAAAACTGTTTTTT. Translated: CASSLEAGTEKLFF.

This sequence joins TRBV6-5 and TRBJ1-1, with unresolved D. Germline V gene lookup returns CDR1 MNHEY and CDR2 SVGAGI. The germline V and J ends were trimmed by 0 bases and 7 bases, with 9 bases remaining between them. The CDR3 sequence is 13 residues long. CDR3 protein: CASSYSPNFEAFF. CDR3 sequence (DNA): TGTGCCAGCAGTTACTCCCCCAACTTTGAAGCTTTCTTT.

The gene calls are TRBV10-3 and TRBJ1-3; D is perhaps TRBD1 (5 bases). The germline V gene has CDR1 ENHRY and CDR2 SYGVKD. The CDR3 sequence is 15 residues long. The V end was cut by 3 bases, the J end by 1 base, with 10 bases between. The CDR3: CAISDSGGSGNTIYF. CDR3 nucleotides: TGTGCCATCAGTGATAGCGGGGGGTCTGGAAACACCATATATTTT.

This sequence joins TRBV21-1 and TRBJ1-4. TRBV21-1 is a known pseudogene. The CDR3 has 17 residues. The CDR3 coding sequence is TGTGCCAGCAGCACCGGCAACAGCCGGTCGGGGAGCGAAAAACTGTTTTTT. Its translation is CASSTGNSRSGSEKLFF.

This chain links TRBV4-3 with TRBJ2-1, with unresolved D. The CDR3 is made up of 15 amino acids. Germline lookup yields CDR1 LGHNA and CDR2 YSLEER. V lost 0 bases to trimming and J lost 5 bases, with 11 bases between them. CDR3 amino acids: CASSQEIANDNEQFF. For the CDR3, the DNA is TGCGCCAGCAGCCAAGAAATCGCTAACGACAATGAGCAGTTCTTC.

This clone has just a few counts. The chain combines TRBV6-5 with TRBJ1-4; 7 positions match TRBD1. Germline assignment: CDR1 MNHEY and CDR2 SVGAGI. Losses at the gene ends were 4 bases for V and 3 bases for J; bases not matched to a gene: 5. The CDR3 is made up of 15 amino acids. For the CDR3, the DNA is TGTGCCAGCAGTTTTAGACAGGGCCCTAATGAAAAACTGTTTTTT. This translates into CASSFRQGPNEKLFF.

The chain employs TRBV9 and TRBJ2-3; TRBD2 might be the D (6 bases). The CDR3 loop spans 15 amino acids. The V end lost 4 bases, the J end lost 2 bases, and 14 bases lay between the germline ends. Germline-derived CDR1 and CDR2 are SGDLS and YYNGEE. CDR3 sequence: CASSTGTSNTDTQYF. The CDR3 DNA sequence: TGTGCCAGCAGCACCGGGACTTCTAACACAGATACGCAGTATTTT.

The V call is TRBV3-1 (or the pseudogene TRBV3-2), the J call TRBJ2-3; D might be TRBD2 (5 bases). Germline V lookup: CDR1 LGHDT, CDR2 YNNKEL (reference sequence). The CDR3 covers 15 residues. Trimming removed 2 bases at V and 2 bases at J, with 11 bases between. This CDR3 is CASSQRTGSTDTQYF. The CDR3 coding sequence is TGTGCCAGCAGCCAAAGGACGGGATCCACAGATACGCAGTATTTT.

The chain employs TRBV6-5 and TRBJ1-3; D perhaps matches TRBD1 (5 bases). This CDR3 spans 12 amino acids. The V end lost 10 bases, the J end lost 0 bases, and 7 bases lay between the germline ends. From germline, CDR1 is MNHEY and CDR2 SVGAGI. The CDR3 coding sequence is TGTGCCAAGGGGAACTCTGGAAACACCATATATTTT. Residues: CAKGNSGNTIYF.

CDR3 protein: CAWPPGDRGLRGNQPQHF. CDR3 DNA: TGTGCCTGGCCCCCGGGGGACAGGGGCCTTAGGGGCAATCAGCCCCAGCATTTT. The chain is built from TRBV30 and TRBJ1-5, with 10 bases that match TRBD1. V shed 5 bases and J 2 bases; nucleotides not matched to a gene: 15. CDR1 and CDR2 from the germline V gene are GTSNPN and SVGIG (reference sequence). The CDR3 length is 18 residues. Variable domain in full (rest from reference TRBV30 and TRBJ1-5): SQTIHQWPATLVQPVGSPLSLECTVEGTSNPNLYWYRQAAGRGLQLLFYSVGIGQISSEVPQNLSASRPQDRQFILSSKKLLLSDSGFYLCAWPPGDRGLRGNQPQHFGDGTRLSIL.

The rearrangement uses TRBV27 and TRBJ1-2, with a weak D call TRBD1 (5 bases). Between the trimmed V and J ends, which lost 4 bases and 4 bases, there was a span of 13 bases. Germline V gene lookup returns CDR1 MNHEY and CDR2 SMNVEV (reference sequence). The CDR3 is 14 amino acids. CDR3 sequence (DNA): TGTGCCAGCAGTTCAGGGATGCTGTTCTATGGCTACACCTTC. Translating it yields CASSSGMLFYGYTF.

This clone was picked up a small number of times. The rearrangement joins TRBV4-1 to TRBJ2-1; 7 positions agree with TRBD1. CDR1 and CDR2 (germline): MGHRA, YSYEKL. The CDR3 runs 16 residues. V lost 4 bases to trimming and J lost 5 bases; unmatched junction nucleotides: 11. The CDR3 region has the DNA TGCGCCAGCAGCCGAACTCAGGGACAGATCAACAATGAGCAGTTCTTC. It codes for CASSRTQGQINNEQFF.

J is TRBJ1-1 and V is TRBV6-5, with 7 bases aligning to TRBD1. V lost 4 bases to trimming and J lost 1 base; unmatched junction nucleotides: 6. The CDR3 extends over 15 amino acids. Per germline, CDR1 MNHEY and CDR2 SVGAGI. The CDR3 region has the DNA TGTGCCAGCAGTTTCTCGACAGGGAAGAACACTGAAGCTTTCTTT. Protein product: CASSFSTGKNTEAFF.

The chain carries TRBV5-1 and TRBJ1-1; 9 bases are shared with TRBD1. V was clipped by 4 bases and J by 1 base; unmatched bases: 2. Germline V gene lookup returns CDR1 SGHRS and CDR2 YFSETQ. The CDR3 runs to 14 residues. The CDR3 DNA reads TGCGCCAGCAGCCAACAGGGGGCGAACACTGAAGCTTTCTTT. Residues: CASSQQGANTEAFF.

The gene calls are TRBV5-1 and TRBJ2-3; 11 bases match TRBD1. The ends lost 10 bases at V and 4 bases at J; junction bases unmatched: 8. The CDR3 length is 14 residues. Germline-derived CDR1 and CDR2 are SGHRS and YFSETQ. The CDR3 DNA sequence: TGCGCCGTCCGGACAGGGGGCATCGCAGATACGCAGTATTTT. This encodes CAVRTGGIADTQYF.